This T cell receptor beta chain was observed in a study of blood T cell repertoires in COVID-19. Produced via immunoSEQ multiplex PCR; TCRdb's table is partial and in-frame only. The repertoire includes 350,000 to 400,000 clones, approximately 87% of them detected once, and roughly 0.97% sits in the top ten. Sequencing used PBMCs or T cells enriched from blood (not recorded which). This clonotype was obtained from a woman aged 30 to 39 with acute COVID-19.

CDR3 sequence (DNA): TGCGCCAACCCATGGTGGAGCGGCACTGAAGCTTTCTTT. This translates into CANPWWSGTEAFF. The chain employs TRBV23-1 and TRBJ1-1; D is ambiguous. TRBV23-1 is treated as an ORF (open reading frame) with a function not yet certain. Deletions cut 10 bases from V and 4 bases from J, with 16 bases between. This CDR3 region has 13 residues.